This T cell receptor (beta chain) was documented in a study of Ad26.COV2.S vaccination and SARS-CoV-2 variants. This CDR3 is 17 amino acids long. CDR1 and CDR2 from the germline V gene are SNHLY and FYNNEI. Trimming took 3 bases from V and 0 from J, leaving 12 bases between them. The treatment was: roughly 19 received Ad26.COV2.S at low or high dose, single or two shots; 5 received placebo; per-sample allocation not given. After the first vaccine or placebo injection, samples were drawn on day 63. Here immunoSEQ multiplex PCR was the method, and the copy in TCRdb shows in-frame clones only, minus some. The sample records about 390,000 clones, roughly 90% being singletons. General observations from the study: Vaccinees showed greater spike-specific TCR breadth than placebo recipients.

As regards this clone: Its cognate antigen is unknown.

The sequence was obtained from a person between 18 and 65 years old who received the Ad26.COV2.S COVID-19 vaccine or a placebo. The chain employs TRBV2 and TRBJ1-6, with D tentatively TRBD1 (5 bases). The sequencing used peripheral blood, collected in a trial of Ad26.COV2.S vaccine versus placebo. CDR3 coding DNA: TGTGCCAGCAGTGATAGGGGTTCGGGCTCCTATAATTCACCCCTCCACTTT. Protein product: CASSDRGSGSYNSPLHF.